The 29 T cell receptor beta chains below all came from one sample that was sequenced in a study of CD8 T cells in Susac syndrome. RNA was extracted with the RNeasy kit, and a quantity of about 0.45 to 1 ug was reverse transcribed using random hexamers. TCRdb redid the calling of the immunoSEQ multiplex PCR reads with MiXCR, one entry per CDR3 protein. The sample contains 130,000 to 150,000 distinct CDR3 sequences, around 95% of which appear only once. Sequenced sample: CD4+ T cells from PBMCs. The receptors shown here come from a human donor with Susac syndrome.

The V and J genes are TRBV12-3 or TRBV12-4 and TRBJ1-2; TRBD1 is a possible D gene (5 bases). This CDR3 contains 15 residues. V was trimmed by 6 bases and J by 8 bases, leaving 22 bases between them. CDR3 in DNA: TGTGCCAGCAGAGGCACCGGGAGGCAGGGTGCCGGCTACACCTTC. This translates into CASRGTGRQGAGYTF.

This rearrangement joins TRBV4-1 to TRBJ1-5; D uncertain. V was pared by 3 bases and J by 7 bases, with 7 bases between. The CDR3 is made up of 12 amino acids. The V gene's germline CDR1 is MGHRA and CDR2 YSYEKL. The CDR3 spells CASSHPGQPQHF. CDR3 coding DNA: TGCGCCAGCAGCCATCCGGGCCAGCCCCAGCATTTT.

The chain employs TRBV7-9 and TRBJ1-5; 8 bases fit TRBD1. The length of the CDR3 is 13 residues. CDR1 is SEHNR, CDR2 FQNEAQ, per germline (reference sequence). After removal of 8 bases from V and 2 bases from J, the junction contained 2 bases not matched to a gene. CDR3 nucleotide sequence: TGTGCCAGCGGACAGGGAGGCAATCAGCCCCAGCATTTT. Amino acid sequence: CASGQGGNQPQHF. Combining the CDR3 with reference TRBV7-9 and TRBJ1-5 gives the whole variable domain DTGVSQNPRHKITKRGQNVTFRCDPISEHNRLYWYRQTLGQGPEFLTYFQNEAQLEKSRLLSDRFSAERPKGSFSTLEIQRTEQGDSAMYLCASGQGGNQPQHFGDGTRLSIL.

The chain has TRBV9 and TRBJ2-2; no clear D. Germline lookup yields CDR1 SGDLS and CDR2 YYNGEE. V gave up 0 bases and J gave up 1 base, with 4 bases separating them. The CDR3 runs to 14 residues. The CDR3 DNA reads as TGTGCCAGCAGCGTAGTAGGGAACACCGGGGAGCTGTTTTTT. It translates to CASSVVGNTGELFF.

The CDR3 region is CATSNRPNTEAFF. As DNA, the CDR3 is TGTGCCACCAGTAATCGTCCGAACACTGAAGCTTTCTTT. The genes are TRBV24-1 and TRBJ1-1; D is ambiguous. V was clipped by 6 bases and J by 1 base, with 8 bases between them. Germline V gives CDR1 KGHDR, CDR2 SFDVKD. This CDR3 has 13 residues.

This sequence joins TRBV29-1 and TRBJ1-2, with D hard to call. Germline CDR1 is SQVTM and CDR2 is ANQGSEA. V gave up 3 bases and J gave up 2 bases, with 10 bases separating them. The CDR3 length is 13 residues. The CDR3 is CSVDGRKNYGYTF. The CDR3 DNA follows: TGCAGCGTTGATGGTCGCAAGAACTATGGCTACACCTTC.

V and J are TRBV11-2 and TRBJ1-1; TRBD1 is a possible D gene (6 bases). Germline CDR1 SGHAT, CDR2 FQNNGV. The V and J ends lost 0 bases and 2 bases respectively, with 13 bases between them. The CDR3 is made up of 16 amino acids. The CDR3: CASSLDQGGSNTEAFF. The CDR3 DNA reads as TGTGCCAGCAGCTTAGATCAAGGGGGGAGTAACACTGAAGCTTTCTTT.

The chain is built from TRBV20-1 and TRBJ1-1; D unclear. The V end lost 3 bases, the J end lost 0 bases, and 11 bases lay between the germline ends. This CDR3 is built from 14 residues. From germline, CDR1 is DFQATT and CDR2 SNEGSKA (reference sequence). DNA of the CDR3: TGCAGTGCTAGTATCCCCCCGATGAACACTGAAGCTTTCTTT. This sequence encodes CSASIPPMNTEAFF.

The chain links TRBV18 to TRBJ2-7; TRBD1 aligns across 10 bases. V shed 6 bases and J 4 bases; nucleotides not matched to a gene: 6. The CDR3 has 14 residues. CDR1 is KGHSH and CDR2 is LQKENI in the germline V gene. The CDR3 DNA reads as TGTGCCAGCTCCCCAGGGACAGGGGAATACGAGCAGTACTTC. Its translation is CASSPGTGEYEQYF.

This clonotype showed up just once. The chain joins TRBV28 to TRBJ2-7, with 8 bases that match TRBD1. Germline V gene lookup returns CDR1 MDHEN and CDR2 SYDVKM. V dropped 6 bases and J dropped 7; count of bases not matched to a gene: 5. This CDR3 is built from 12 residues. The CDR3 spells CASRPGGGEQYF. The CDR3 DNA follows: TGTGCCAGCAGACCAGGGGGCGGGGAGCAGTACTTC.

The chain uses TRBV4-1 and TRBJ1-2; D is possibly TRBD1 (5 bases). CDR1 is MGHRA, CDR2 YSYEKL, per germline. The V gene lost 2 bases and the J gene lost 14 bases, with 27 bases spanning the gap. CDR3 size: 16 residues. The CDR3 coding sequence is TGCGCCAGCAGCCAACCAAGACGGGGGACCCTGGACTTCTTTACCTTC. It is translated as CASSQPRRGTLDFFTF.

This clonotype occurred once. The V call is TRBV27, the J call TRBJ2-1, with 9 bases that match TRBD1. Germline values: CDR1 MNHEY, CDR2 SMNVEV (reference sequence). The CDR3 contains 15 residues. The ends lost 4 bases at V and 8 bases at J; junction bases unmatched: 9. The CDR3 DNA reads TGTGCCAGCAGTTCCCCCGGGACAGGGTCCGATGAGCAGTTCTTC. It encodes CASSSPGTGSDEQFF.

The chain's CDR3 is CASSQGSDAFF. CDR3 sequence (DNA): TGTGCCAGCAGCCAAGGGTCCGACGCTTTCTTT. The chain uses TRBV3-1 and TRBJ1-1, with D uncertain. This CDR3 has 11 residues. Germline CDR1 LGHDT, CDR2 YNNKEL (reference sequence). The V gene lost 1 base and the J gene lost 11 bases, with 8 bases spanning the gap.

The chain links TRBV5-1 to TRBJ2-3; D unresolved. The CDR3 runs to 15 residues. Trimming removed 1 base from V and 0 bases from J, with 9 bases in between. From germline, CDR1 is SGHRS and CDR2 YFSETQ. CDR3 nucleotide sequence: TGCGCCAGCAGCTTGCGAAGTTCTAGCACAGATACGCAGTATTTT. Its protein product is CASSLRSSSTDTQYF.

The chain recombines TRBV9 with TRBJ2-2; weak D call: TRBD1 (7 bases). Germline lookup yields CDR1 SGDLS and CDR2 YYNGEE. The CDR3 is 16 amino acids. Trimming left V 4 bases short and J 0 bases short, with 13 bases between. The CDR3 here is CASSTAGGPNTGELFF. The CDR3, as DNA: TGTGCCAGCAGCACCGCAGGGGGGCCGAACACCGGGGAGCTGTTTTTT. Full variable domain (remainder filled in from reference TRBV9 and TRBJ2-2): DSGVTQTPKHLITATGQRVTLRCSPRSGDLSVYWYQQSLDQGLQFLIQYYNGEERAKGNILERFSAQQFPDLHSELNLSSLELGDSALYFCASSTAGGPNTGELFFGEGSRLTVL.

The chain carries TRBV6-1 and TRBJ2-1; possibly TRBD1 or TRBD2 for D (5 bases each). The CDR3 extends over 18 amino acids. Looked up from germline, CDR1 is MNHNS and CDR2 is SASEGT. V was cut by 7 bases and J by 0 bases, with 22 bases left in between. The CDR3 nucleotides read TGTGCCAGCACGGGGACCAACAGCGCTTTGGGCTCCTACAATGAGCAGTTCTTC. Its translation is CASTGTNSALGSYNEQFF.

The chain recombines TRBV19 with TRBJ1-2; no definite D call. Germline-derived CDR1 and CDR2 are LNHDA and SQIVND (reference sequence). The CDR3 sequence is 17 residues long. V was shortened by 6 bases and J by 0 bases, with 20 bases between the two germline ends. CDR3: CASSRRAGGRTNYGYTF. The CDR3 DNA sequence: TGTGCCAGTAGCCGGCGGGCGGGCGGGAGAACTAACTATGGCTACACCTTC.

This clonotype was detected only a few times. V gene TRBV7-9 combines with J gene TRBJ1-2; D possibly corresponds to TRBD1 (6 bases). The CDR3 has 13 amino acids. Germline V CDR1 and CDR2: SEHNR, FQNEAQ (reference sequence). Between the trimmed V and J ends, which lost 2 bases and 2 bases, there was a span of 6 bases. DNA for the CDR3: TGTGCCAGCAGCTTACAGGGGAACTATGGCTACACCTTC. The encoded protein is CASSLQGNYGYTF. The variable domain in full, completed from reference TRBV7-9 and TRBJ1-2, reads DTGVSQNPRHKITKRGQNVTFRCDPISEHNRLYWYRQTLGQGPEFLTYFQNEAQLEKSRLLSDRFSAERPKGSFSTLEIQRTEQGDSAMYLCASSLQGNYGYTFGSGTRLTVV.

The gene calls are TRBV5-1 and TRBJ2-1; TRBD2 agrees at 10 bases. The J segment lost 8 bases and the V segment lost 0 bases, leaving 5 bases of the junction unmatched. Germline CDR1 reads SGHRS; CDR2 reads YFSETQ. CDR3 length equals 15 residues. CDR3 nucleotide sequence: TGCGCCAGCAGCTTGGCGGGACTAGCGAATCATGAGCAGTTCTTC. Residues: CASSLAGLANHEQFF.

This chain links TRBV18 with TRBJ1-1; 8 bases agree with TRBD1. Germline CDR1 is KGHSH and CDR2 is LQKENI. The CDR3 contains 15 residues. Germline trimming cut 3 bases from V and 5 bases from J; bases unmatched to any gene: 8. CDR3 sequence: CASSPQQGVGTEAFF. CDR3 nucleotide sequence: TGTGCCAGCTCACCCCAACAGGGGGTGGGGACTGAAGCTTTCTTT. Full variable domain (missing parts from reference TRBV18 and TRBJ1-1): NAGVMQNPRHLVRRRGQEARLRCSPMKGHSHVYWYRQLPEEGLKFMVYLQKENIIDESGMPKERFSAEFPKEGPSILRIQQVVRGDSAAYFCASSPQQGVGTEAFFGQGTRLTVV.

The rearrangement links TRBV29-1 to TRBJ1-4; possibly TRBD1 for D (6 bases). Trimming took off 4 bases at V and 7 bases at J, with 10 bases between the two ends. Germline CDR1 SQVTM, CDR2 ANQGSEA. The CDR3 loop spans 12 amino acids. CDR3 region: CSVGGRGEKLFF. CDR3 DNA sequence: TGCAGCGTTGGAGGCAGGGGTGAAAAACTGTTTTTT.

V and J are TRBV7-3 and TRBJ1-1; tentatively, D is TRBD1 (5 bases). Trimming pared 5 bases from V and 1 base from J, leaving 11 bases between. The V gene's germline CDR1 is SGHTA and CDR2 FQGTGA. The CDR3 sequence is 14 residues long. In DNA, the CDR3 is TGTGCCAGCAGCCCGGGACGGACGAACACTGAAGCTTTCTTT. This encodes CASSPGRTNTEAFF.

V is TRBV7-6 and J is TRBJ2-5, with 10 positions matching TRBD1. Looked up from germline, CDR1 is SGHVS and CDR2 is FNYEAQ. This CDR3 is built from 14 residues. The V segment lost 5 bases and the J segment 5 bases; nucleotides outside the gene matches: 5. For the CDR3, the DNA is TGTGCCAGCAGCCTCGGGACAGGGGAGGAGACCCAGTACTTC. Protein product: CASSLGTGEETQYF.

V is TRBV5-4 and J is TRBJ2-7; 7 bases line up with TRBD2. CDR3 length: 15 amino acids. V was clipped by 3 bases and J by 2 bases; unmatched bases: 8. The germline gives CDR1 SGHNT, CDR2 YYREEE (reference sequence). CDR3 residues: CASSSGGGGAYEQYF. The CDR3 DNA is TGTGCCAGCAGCTCCGGTGGGGGGGGAGCCTACGAGCAGTACTTC.

This chain joins TRBV6-2 or TRBV6-3 and TRBJ1-5; D ambiguous. This CDR3 contains 13 residues. Germline CDR1 MNHEY, CDR2 SVGEGT. V lost 4 bases and J lost 15, with 19 bases in between. In DNA form, the CDR3 reads TGTGCCAGCAGTTCCTCAGCAGGCGTGCGCGGGCATTTT. Translating gives CASSSSAGVRGHF.

V is TRBV20-1 and J is TRBJ2-5; 7 bases are shared with TRBD2. Per germline, CDR1 DFQATT and CDR2 SNEGSKA (reference sequence). The CDR3 contains 11 residues. CDR3 nucleotides: TGCAGCCAGACTAGCCTGGAGACCCAGTACTTC. Translated: CSQTSLETQYF.

The chain combines TRBV10-2 with TRBJ1-2; D is undetermined. The CDR3 extends over 13 amino acids. The ends were cut back, 4 bases at V and 5 bases at J, with 11 bases in the middle. Looked up from germline, CDR1 is WSHSY and CDR2 is SAAADI. This CDR3 reads CASSGETVYGYTF. DNA of the CDR3: TGCGCCAGCAGTGGGGAGACGGTTTATGGCTACACCTTC.

V and J are TRBV23-1 and TRBJ1-5; D might be TRBD1 (5 bases). TRBV23-1 is an open reading frame, and its role is uncertain. V was cut by 2 bases and J by 0 bases, with 11 bases left in between. The CDR3 covers 16 residues. CDR3 in amino acids: CASSQAGRDSNQPQHF. The DNA for the CDR3 is TGCGCCAGCAGTCAAGCAGGGAGGGATAGCAATCAGCCCCAGCATTTT.

The rearrangement links TRBV5-4 to TRBJ2-2; 11 bases map to TRBD2. Looked up from germline, CDR1 is SGHNT and CDR2 is YYREEE (reference sequence). This CDR3 spans 16 amino acids. V lost 2 bases and J lost 6; bases outside the gene matches: 6. This chain's CDR3 is CASSFSGRADAGELFF. The CDR3 region has the DNA TGTGCCAGCAGCTTTAGCGGGAGGGCCGACGCCGGGGAGCTGTTTTTT. The variable domain in full, with the rest retrieved from reference TRBV5-4 and TRBJ2-2, is ETGVTQSPTHLIKTRGQQVTLRCSSQSGHNTVSWYQQALGQGPQFIFQYYREEENGRGNFPPRFSGLQFPNYSSELNVNALELDDSALYLCASSFSGRADAGELFFGEGSRLTVL.